This T cell receptor (beta chain) was profiled in a study of response to subunit inactivated influenza vaccine. Findings of the study overall: Researchers suggested that each seasonal influenza vaccination recruits few new T cells.

In germline, CDR1 is ENHRY, CDR2 SYGVKD. There are 13 residues in the CDR3. The V end lost 6 bases, the J end lost 3 bases, and 10 bases lay between the germline ends. Concerning this clonotype itself: Its antigen remains unidentified.

A single record per CDR3 protein comes from TCRdb applying MiXCR to the RT-PCR reads. The repertoire includes about 650,000 distinct CDR3 sequences, 14% of them detected once, and approximately 7.6% sits in the top ten. The sample here was PBMCs from blood, taken 14 days before vaccination. V gene TRBV10-3 combines with J gene TRBJ2-3; D might be TRBD2 (5 bases). The TCR sequence derives from a man aged 45-65 years who received an inactivated influenza vaccine. In nucleotides, the CDR3 is TGTGCCATCAGCGGTGGAGGTACAGATACGCAGTATTTT. The encoded protein is CAISGGGTDTQYF.